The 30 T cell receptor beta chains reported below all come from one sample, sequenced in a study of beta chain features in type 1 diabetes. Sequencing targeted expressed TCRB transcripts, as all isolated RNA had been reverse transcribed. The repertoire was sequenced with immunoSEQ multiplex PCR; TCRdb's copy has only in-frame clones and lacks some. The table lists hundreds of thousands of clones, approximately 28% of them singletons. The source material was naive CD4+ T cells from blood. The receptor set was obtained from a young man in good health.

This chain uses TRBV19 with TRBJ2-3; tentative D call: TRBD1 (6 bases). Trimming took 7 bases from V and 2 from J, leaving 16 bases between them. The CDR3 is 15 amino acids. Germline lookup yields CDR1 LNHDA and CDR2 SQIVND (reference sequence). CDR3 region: CASTNNGQLTDTQYF. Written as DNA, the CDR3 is TGTGCCAGTACCAACAACGGACAGCTCACAGATACGCAGTATTTT. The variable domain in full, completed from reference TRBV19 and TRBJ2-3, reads DGGITQSPKYLFRKEGQNVTLSCEQNLNHDAMYWYRQDPGQGLRLIYYSQIVNDFQKGDIAEGYSVSREKKESFPLTVTSAQKNPTAFYLCASTNNGQLTDTQYFGPGTRLTVL.

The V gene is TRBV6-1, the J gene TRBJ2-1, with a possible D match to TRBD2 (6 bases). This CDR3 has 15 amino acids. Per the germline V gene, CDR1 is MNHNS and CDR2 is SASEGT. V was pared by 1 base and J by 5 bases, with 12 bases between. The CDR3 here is CASSEEASVHNEQFF. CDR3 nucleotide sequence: TGTGCCAGCAGTGAAGAGGCTAGCGTACACAATGAGCAGTTCTTC.

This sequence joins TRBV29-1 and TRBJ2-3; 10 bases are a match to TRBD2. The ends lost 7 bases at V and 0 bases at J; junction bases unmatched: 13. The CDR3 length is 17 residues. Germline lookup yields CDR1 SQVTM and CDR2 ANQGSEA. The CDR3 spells CSAKLAGHPPSTDTQYF. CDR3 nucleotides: TGCAGCGCAAAACTAGCGGGACACCCCCCTAGCACAGATACGCAGTATTTT.

Written as DNA, the CDR3 is TGCGCCAGCCGCACATCCGTCGAAATCTACAATGAGCAGTTCTTC. Protein: CASRTSVEIYNEQFF. This rearrangement joins TRBV5-1 to TRBJ2-1; no definite D call. The CDR3 extends over 15 amino acids. Per the germline V gene, CDR1 is SGHRS and CDR2 is YFSETQ. Deletions cut 7 bases from V and 3 bases from J, with 17 bases between. The entire variable domain, with the rest obtained from reference TRBV5-1 and TRBJ2-1, is as follows: KAGVTQTPRYLIKTRGQQVTLSCSPISGHRSVSWYQQTPGQGLQFLFEYFSETQRNKGNFPGRFSGRQFSNSRSEMNVSTLELGDSALYLCASRTSVEIYNEQFFGPGTRLTVL.

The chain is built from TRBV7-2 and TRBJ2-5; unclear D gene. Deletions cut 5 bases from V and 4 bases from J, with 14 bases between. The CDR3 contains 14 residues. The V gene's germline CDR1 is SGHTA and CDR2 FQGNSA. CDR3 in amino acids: CASSHDQERETQYF. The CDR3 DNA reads TGTGCCAGCAGCCACGACCAAGAGAGAGAGACCCAGTACTTC.

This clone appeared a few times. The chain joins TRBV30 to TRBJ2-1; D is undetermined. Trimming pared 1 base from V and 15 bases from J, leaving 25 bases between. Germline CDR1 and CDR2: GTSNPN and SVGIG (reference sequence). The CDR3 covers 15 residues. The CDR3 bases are TGTGCCTGGAGTGCTACCCTTTCCGCCGGACGTTCGCGGTTCTTC. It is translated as CAWSATLSAGRSRFF.

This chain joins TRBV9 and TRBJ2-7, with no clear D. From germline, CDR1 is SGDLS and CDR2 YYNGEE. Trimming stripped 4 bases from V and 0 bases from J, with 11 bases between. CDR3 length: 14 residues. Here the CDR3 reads CASSPRVSSYEQYF. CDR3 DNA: TGTGCCAGCAGCCCTAGGGTCTCCTCCTACGAGCAGTACTTC. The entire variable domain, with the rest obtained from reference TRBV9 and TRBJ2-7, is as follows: DSGVTQTPKHLITATGQRVTLRCSPRSGDLSVYWYQQSLDQGLQFLIQYYNGEERAKGNILERFSAQQFPDLHSELNLSSLELGDSALYFCASSPRVSSYEQYFGPGTRLTVT.

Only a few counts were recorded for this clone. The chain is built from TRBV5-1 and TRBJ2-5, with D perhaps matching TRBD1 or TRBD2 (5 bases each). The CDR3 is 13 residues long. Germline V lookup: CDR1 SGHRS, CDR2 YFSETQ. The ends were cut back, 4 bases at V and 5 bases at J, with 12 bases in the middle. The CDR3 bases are TGCGCCAGCAGCGGGGGACGTCTGGAGACCCAGTACTTC. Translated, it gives CASSGGRLETQYF.

In nucleotides, the CDR3 is TGTGCCAGCAGCCCCCGGCAGGGCGGCTCCTACGAGCAGTACTTC. Translated: CASSPRQGGSYEQYF. The V and J genes are TRBV9 and TRBJ2-7; tentative D call: TRBD1 (5 bases). The V gene lost 4 bases and the J gene lost 0 bases, with 14 bases spanning the gap. The CDR3 length is 15 residues. Germline values: CDR1 SGDLS, CDR2 YYNGEE.

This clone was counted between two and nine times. The chain's CDR3 is CSAVEGRNTEAFF. The CDR3, as DNA: TGCAGCGCGGTAGAGGGGCGGAACACTGAAGCTTTCTTT. This chain uses TRBV29-1 with TRBJ1-1, with D perhaps TRBD1 (5 bases). Germline CDR1 reads SQVTM; CDR2 reads ANQGSEA. The V and J ends lost 7 bases and 1 base respectively, with 13 bases between them. This CDR3 region has 13 residues.

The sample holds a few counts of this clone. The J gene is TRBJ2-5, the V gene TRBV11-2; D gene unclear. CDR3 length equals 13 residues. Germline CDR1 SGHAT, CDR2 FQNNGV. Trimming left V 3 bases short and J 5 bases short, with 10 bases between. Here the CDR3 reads CASSLGLGETQYF. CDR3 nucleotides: TGTGCCAGCAGCTTGGGTCTAGGGGAGACCCAGTACTTC.

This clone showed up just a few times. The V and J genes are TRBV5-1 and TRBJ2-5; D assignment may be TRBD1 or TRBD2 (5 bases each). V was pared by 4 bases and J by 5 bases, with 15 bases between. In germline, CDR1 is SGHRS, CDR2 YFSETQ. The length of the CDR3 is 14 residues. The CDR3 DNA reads TGCGCCAGCAGCGGCCGGGACCAGGGTGAGACCCAGTACTTC. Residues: CASSGRDQGETQYF.

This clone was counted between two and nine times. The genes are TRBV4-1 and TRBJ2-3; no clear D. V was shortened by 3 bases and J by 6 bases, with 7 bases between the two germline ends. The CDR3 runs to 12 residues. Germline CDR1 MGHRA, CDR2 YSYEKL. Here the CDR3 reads CASSHPRDTQYF. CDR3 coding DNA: TGCGCCAGCAGCCACCCCCGGGATACGCAGTATTTT.

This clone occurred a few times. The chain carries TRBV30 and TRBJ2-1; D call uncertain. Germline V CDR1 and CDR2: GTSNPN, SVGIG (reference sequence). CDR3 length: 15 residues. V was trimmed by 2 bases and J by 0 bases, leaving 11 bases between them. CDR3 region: CAWSSWRPSYNEQFF. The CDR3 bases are TGTGCCTGGAGTAGTTGGCGGCCCTCCTACAATGAGCAGTTCTTC.

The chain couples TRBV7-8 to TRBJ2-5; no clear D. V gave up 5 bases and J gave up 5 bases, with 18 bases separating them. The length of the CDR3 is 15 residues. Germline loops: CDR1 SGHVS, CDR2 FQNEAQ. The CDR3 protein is CASSPRAVRRETQYF. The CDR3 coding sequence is TGTGCCAGCAGCCCGCGCGCGGTGAGGCGGGAGACCCAGTACTTC. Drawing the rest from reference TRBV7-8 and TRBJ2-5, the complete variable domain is GAGVSQSPRYKVAKRGQDVALRCDPISGHVSLFWYQQALGQGPEFLTYFQNEAQLDKSGLPSDRFFAERPEGSVSTLKIQRTQQEDSAVYLCASSPRAVRRETQYFGPGTRLLVL.

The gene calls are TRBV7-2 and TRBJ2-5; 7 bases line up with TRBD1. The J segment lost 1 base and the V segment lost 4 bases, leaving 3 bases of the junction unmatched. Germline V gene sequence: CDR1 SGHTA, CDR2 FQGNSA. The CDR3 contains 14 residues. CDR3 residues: CASSSGQLQETQYF. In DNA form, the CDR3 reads TGTGCCAGCAGCTCGGGACAGCTCCAAGAGACCCAGTACTTC.

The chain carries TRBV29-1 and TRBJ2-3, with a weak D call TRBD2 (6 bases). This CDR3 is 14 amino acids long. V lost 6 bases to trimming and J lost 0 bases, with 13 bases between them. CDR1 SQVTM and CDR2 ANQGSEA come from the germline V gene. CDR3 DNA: TGCAGCGTGGTTCCGGGACTGAGCACAGATACGCAGTATTTT. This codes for CSVVPGLSTDTQYF.

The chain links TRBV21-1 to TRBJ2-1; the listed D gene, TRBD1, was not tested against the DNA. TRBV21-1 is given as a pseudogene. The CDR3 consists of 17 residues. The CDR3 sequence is CASSKAQGAVPHNEQFF. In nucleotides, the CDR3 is TGTGCCAGCAGCAAAGCCCAGGGGGCAGTTCCACACAATGAGCAGTTCTTC.

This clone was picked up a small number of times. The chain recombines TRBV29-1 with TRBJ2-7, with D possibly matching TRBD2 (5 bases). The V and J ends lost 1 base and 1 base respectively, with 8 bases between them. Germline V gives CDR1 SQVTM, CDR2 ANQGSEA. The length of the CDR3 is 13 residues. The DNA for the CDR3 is TGCAGCGTTGAAGCAGCGGATTCCTACGAGCAGTACTTC. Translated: CSVEAADSYEQYF.

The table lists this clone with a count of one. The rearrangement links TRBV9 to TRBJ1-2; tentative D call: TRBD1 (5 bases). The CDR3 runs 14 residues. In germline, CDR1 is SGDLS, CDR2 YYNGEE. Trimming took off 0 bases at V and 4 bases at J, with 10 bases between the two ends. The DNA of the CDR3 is TGTGCCAGCAGCGTAGAAAAGGGGCTCTATGGCTACACCTTC. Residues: CASSVEKGLYGYTF.

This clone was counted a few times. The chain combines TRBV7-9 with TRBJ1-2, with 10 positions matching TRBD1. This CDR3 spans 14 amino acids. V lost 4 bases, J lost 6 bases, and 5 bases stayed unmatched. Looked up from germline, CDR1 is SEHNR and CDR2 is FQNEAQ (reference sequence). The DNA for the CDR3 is TGTGCCAGCAGCTACGGACAGGGGGTGGATGGCTACACCTTC. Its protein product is CASSYGQGVDGYTF.

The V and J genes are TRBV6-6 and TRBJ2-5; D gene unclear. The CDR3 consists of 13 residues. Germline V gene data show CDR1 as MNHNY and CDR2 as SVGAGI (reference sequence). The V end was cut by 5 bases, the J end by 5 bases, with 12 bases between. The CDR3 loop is CASSPEVRETQYF. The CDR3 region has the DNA TGTGCCAGCAGTCCGGAAGTCCGGGAGACCCAGTACTTC.

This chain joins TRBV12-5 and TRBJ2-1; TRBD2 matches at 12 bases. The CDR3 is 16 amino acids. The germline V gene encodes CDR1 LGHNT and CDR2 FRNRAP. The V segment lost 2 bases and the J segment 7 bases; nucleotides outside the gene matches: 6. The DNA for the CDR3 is TGTGCTAGTGGTTTGAAGACTAGCGGGAGCTTGAATGAGCAGTTCTTC. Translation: CASGLKTSGSLNEQFF.

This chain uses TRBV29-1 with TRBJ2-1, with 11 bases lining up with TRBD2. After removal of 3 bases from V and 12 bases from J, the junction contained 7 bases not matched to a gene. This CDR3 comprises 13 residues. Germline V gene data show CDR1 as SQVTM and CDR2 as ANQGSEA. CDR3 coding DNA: TGCAGCGTTGAGAGTCTAGCGGGGGGTTTGCAGTTCTTC. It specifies CSVESLAGGLQFF.

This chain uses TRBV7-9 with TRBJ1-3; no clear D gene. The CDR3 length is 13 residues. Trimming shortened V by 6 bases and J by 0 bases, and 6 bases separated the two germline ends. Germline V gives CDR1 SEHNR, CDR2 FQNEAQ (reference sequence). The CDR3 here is CASRASSGNTIYF. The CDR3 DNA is TGTGCCAGCAGGGCGAGCTCTGGAAACACCATATATTTT.

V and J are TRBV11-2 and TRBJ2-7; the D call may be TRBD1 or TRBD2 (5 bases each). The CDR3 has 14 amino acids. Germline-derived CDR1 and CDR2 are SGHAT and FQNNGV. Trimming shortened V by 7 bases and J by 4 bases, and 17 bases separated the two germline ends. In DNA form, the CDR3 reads TGTGCCAGCACCGATCGGGGCAAGTTATACGAGCAGTACTTC. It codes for CASTDRGKLYEQYF.

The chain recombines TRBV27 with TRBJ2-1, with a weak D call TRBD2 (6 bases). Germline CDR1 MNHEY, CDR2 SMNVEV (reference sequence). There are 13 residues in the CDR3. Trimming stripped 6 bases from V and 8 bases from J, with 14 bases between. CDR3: CASRLLAGYEQFF. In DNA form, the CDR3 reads TGTGCCAGCAGACTGCTGGCGGGGTATGAGCAGTTCTTC.

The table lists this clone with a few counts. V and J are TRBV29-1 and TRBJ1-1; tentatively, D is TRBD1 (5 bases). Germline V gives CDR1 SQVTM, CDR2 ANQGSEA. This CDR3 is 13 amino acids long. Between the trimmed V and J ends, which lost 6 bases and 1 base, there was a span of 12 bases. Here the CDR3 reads CSVRGQANTEAFF. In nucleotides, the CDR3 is TGCAGCGTGCGGGGCCAGGCGAACACTGAAGCTTTCTTT. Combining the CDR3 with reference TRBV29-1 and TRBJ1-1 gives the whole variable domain SAVISQKPSRDICQRGTSLTIQCQVDSQVTMMFWYRQQPGQSLTLIATANQGSEATYESGFVIDKFPISRPNLTFSTLTVSNMSPEDSSIYLCSVRGQANTEAFFGQGTRLTVV.

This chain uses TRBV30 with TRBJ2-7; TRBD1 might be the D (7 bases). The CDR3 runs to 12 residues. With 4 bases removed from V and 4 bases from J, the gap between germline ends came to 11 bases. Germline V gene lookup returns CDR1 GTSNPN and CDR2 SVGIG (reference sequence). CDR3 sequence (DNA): TGTGCCTGGAACCAGGGGGGTTACGAGCAGTACTTC. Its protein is CAWNQGGYEQYF.

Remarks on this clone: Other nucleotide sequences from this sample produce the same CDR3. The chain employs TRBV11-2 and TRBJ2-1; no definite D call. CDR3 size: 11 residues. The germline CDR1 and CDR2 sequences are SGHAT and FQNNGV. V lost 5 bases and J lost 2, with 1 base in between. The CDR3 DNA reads TGTGCCAGCAGCCCCTACAATGAGCAGTTCTTC. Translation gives CASSPYNEQFF.